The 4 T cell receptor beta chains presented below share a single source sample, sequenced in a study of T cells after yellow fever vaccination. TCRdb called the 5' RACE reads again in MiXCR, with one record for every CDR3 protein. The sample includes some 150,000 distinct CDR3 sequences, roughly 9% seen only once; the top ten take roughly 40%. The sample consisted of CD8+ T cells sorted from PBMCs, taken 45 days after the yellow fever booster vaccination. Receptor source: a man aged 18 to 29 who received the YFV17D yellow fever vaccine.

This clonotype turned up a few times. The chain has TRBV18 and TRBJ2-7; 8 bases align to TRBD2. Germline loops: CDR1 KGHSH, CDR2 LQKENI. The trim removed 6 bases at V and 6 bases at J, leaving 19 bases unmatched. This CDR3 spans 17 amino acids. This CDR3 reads CASSRLGLAGKYGEQYV. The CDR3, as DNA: TGTGCCAGCTCCCGCCTTGGACTAGCAGGAAAGTACGGCGAGCAGTACGTC.

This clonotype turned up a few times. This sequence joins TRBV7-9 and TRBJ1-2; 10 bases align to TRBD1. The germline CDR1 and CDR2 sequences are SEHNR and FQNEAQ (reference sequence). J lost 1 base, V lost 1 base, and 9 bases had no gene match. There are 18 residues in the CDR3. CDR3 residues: CASSLDGTGASGNYGYTF. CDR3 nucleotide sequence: TGTGCCAGCAGCTTAGACGGGACAGGGGCGAGCGGTAACTATGGCTACACCTTC.

In DNA, the CDR3 is TGTGCCAGTAAATTGGAGGGGGTATCTGGCTACACCTTC. It is translated as CASKLEGVSGYTF. The chain has TRBV19 and TRBJ1-2; TRBD1 is a possible D gene (6 bases). Looked up from germline, CDR1 is LNHDA and CDR2 is SQIVND (reference sequence). CDR3 length: 13 residues. V was pared by 7 bases and J by 7 bases, with 16 bases between. Variable domain in full (rest from reference TRBV19 and TRBJ1-2): DGGITQSPKYLFRKEGQNVTLSCEQNLNHDAMYWYRQDPGQGLRLIYYSQIVNDFQKGDIAEGYSVSREKKESFPLTVTSAQKNPTAFYLCASKLEGVSGYTFGSGTRLTVV.

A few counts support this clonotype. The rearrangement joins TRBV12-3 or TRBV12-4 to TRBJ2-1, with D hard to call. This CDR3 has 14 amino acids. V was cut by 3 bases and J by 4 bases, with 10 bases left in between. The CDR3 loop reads CASSFKGKYNEQFF. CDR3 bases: TGTGCCAGCAGTTTCAAAGGAAAATACAATGAGCAGTTCTTC.